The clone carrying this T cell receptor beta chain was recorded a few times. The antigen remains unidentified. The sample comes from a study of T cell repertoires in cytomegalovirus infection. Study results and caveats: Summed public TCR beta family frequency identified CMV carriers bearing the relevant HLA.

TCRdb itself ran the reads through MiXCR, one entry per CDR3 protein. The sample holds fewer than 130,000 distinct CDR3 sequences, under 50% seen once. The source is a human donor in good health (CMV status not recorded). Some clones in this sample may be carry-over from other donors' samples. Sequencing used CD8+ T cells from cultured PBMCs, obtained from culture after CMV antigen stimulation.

In DNA form, the CDR3 reads TGTGCCAGCAGTTTATGGTCCACCACAGATACGCAGTATTTT. Translated: CASSLWSTTDTQYF. The gene calls are TRBV27 and TRBJ2-3; no clear D. The ends were cut back, 1 base at V and 2 bases at J, with 7 bases in the middle. CDR3 length: 14 amino acids. CDR1 and CDR2 (germline): MNHEY, SMNVEV (reference sequence).